Listed here are 25 T cell receptor beta chains from one sample, sequenced in a study of blood T cell repertoires in COVID-19. The data were produced by immunoSEQ multiplex PCR, yet TCRdb's version contains in-frame clones alone and is incomplete. The sample comprises some 250,000 clones, around 81% of which are singletons, and around 2% rests with the top ten. Specimen: peripheral blood. These receptors were obtained from a man aged 30 to 45 who had recovered from COVID-19.

V and J are TRBV11-3 and TRBJ2-3; 8 bases fit TRBD2. Germline trimming cut 5 bases from V and 6 bases from J; bases unmatched to any gene: 16. Germline-derived CDR1 and CDR2 are SGHNT and YENEEA. The CDR3 sequence is 17 residues long. CDR3 nucleotide sequence: TGTGCCAGCAGCCCAGGACTAATCGGGGGGGCGGGGGATACGCAGTATTTT. Translating it yields CASSPGLIGGAGDTQYF.

V usage is TRBV5-1 and J usage is TRBJ2-3; 8 nucleotides agree with TRBD2. The CDR3 covers 16 residues. Germline assignment: CDR1 SGHRS and CDR2 YFSETQ. V shed 0 bases, J shed 2 bases, and the junction held 5 bases outside the gene matches. The CDR3 coding sequence is TGCGCCAGCAGCTTGGATTCCGGGGGGGCCACAGATACGCAGTATTTT. Protein product: CASSLDSGGATDTQYF.

The chain combines TRBV4-2 with TRBJ2-1; 9 positions match TRBD2. The germline gives CDR1 LGHNA, CDR2 YNFKEQ. The length of the CDR3 is 17 residues. Losses at the gene ends were 3 bases for V and 6 bases for J; bases not matched to a gene: 12. The CDR3 loop is CASSQEGAGGLGNEQFF. Here the CDR3 DNA reads TGTGCCAGCAGCCAGGAAGGAGCGGGGGGCTTGGGCAATGAGCAGTTCTTC.

The chain joins TRBV7-9 to TRBJ1-2; a weak D match, TRBD1 (6 bases). CDR1 is SEHNR, CDR2 FQNEAQ, per germline (reference sequence). The CDR3 covers 15 residues. V was trimmed by 0 bases and J by 4 bases, leaving 12 bases between them. The CDR3 sequence is CASSLAPTGLYGYTF. CDR3 DNA: TGTGCCAGCAGCTTAGCCCCGACAGGACTCTATGGCTACACCTTC.

The V and J genes are TRBV29-1 and TRBJ2-3; D is perhaps TRBD2 (5 bases). The CDR3 sequence is 14 residues long. Trimming stripped 4 bases from V and 2 bases from J, with 13 bases between. Germline values: CDR1 SQVTM, CDR2 ANQGSEA. Here the CDR3 DNA reads TGCAGCGTTGTACAGACGCGGGCCACAGATACGCAGTATTTT. It codes for CSVVQTRATDTQYF.

For the CDR3, the DNA is TGCAGTGCTAGCTACAGTGAAAAACTGTTTTTT. Its protein is CSASYSEKLFF. V and J are TRBV20-1 and TRBJ1-4; D is undetermined. There are 11 residues in the CDR3. V dropped 3 bases and J dropped 7 bases, with 6 bases sitting between them. Germline V gives CDR1 DFQATT, CDR2 SNEGSKA (reference sequence).

Comment on this clone: One junction end disagrees with the germline gene, perhaps due to a read error. The chain carries TRBV6-5 and TRBJ2-6, with 10 positions matching TRBD1. The CDR3 consists of 12 residues. Germline V CDR1 and CDR2: MNHEY, SVGAGI. CDR3 nucleotide sequence: TGTGCCAGCTGGACAGGGGGCAACGTCCTGACTTTC. Residues: CASWTGGNVLTF.

The J gene is TRBJ2-7, the V gene TRBV6-2 or TRBV6-3; the match to TRBD1 covers 8 bases. Losses at the gene ends were 5 bases for V and 5 bases for J; bases not matched to a gene: 8. CDR1 and CDR2 (germline): MNHEY, SVGEGT. The CDR3 has 14 residues. CDR3: CASSNGQGWNEQYF. The CDR3, as DNA: TGTGCCAGCAGTAATGGACAGGGATGGAACGAGCAGTACTTC.

This clone was seen only once. V is TRBV6-2 or TRBV6-3 and J is TRBJ2-1; a possible D gene is TRBD2 (5 bases). This CDR3 has 12 residues. V dropped 5 bases and J dropped 6 bases, with 8 bases sitting between them. The germline CDR1 and CDR2 sequences are MNHEY and SVGEGT. DNA for the CDR3: TGTGCCAGCAGTCCCCTAGCCAATGAGCAGTTCTTC. The encoded protein is CASSPLANEQFF.

In the case of this clone: At one of its ends the junction is not consistent with the germline gene, which may arise from a read error. CDR3 loop: CASSSVHPSLPLYGYTF. The CDR3 DNA follows: TGTGCCAGCAGTAGTGTCCATCCCTCACTCCCCCTCTATGGCTACACCTTC. The chain recombines TRBV19 with TRBJ1-2; D uncertain. CDR3 length equals 17 residues. The germline gives CDR1 LNHDA, CDR2 SQIVND (reference sequence).

This chain uses TRBV6-5 with TRBJ2-7; D perhaps matches TRBD1 (6 bases). The V end lost 7 bases, the J end lost 0 bases, and 13 bases lay between the germline ends. Per germline, CDR1 MNHEY and CDR2 SVGAGI. The CDR3 has 14 residues. CDR3 in amino acids: CASMGHRASYEQYV. Here the CDR3 DNA reads TGTGCCAGCATGGGGCACAGGGCCTCCTACGAGCAGTACGTC.

V usage is TRBV10-2 and J usage is TRBJ2-2, with 10 bases lining up with TRBD2. The CDR3 contains 15 residues. Germline V gene lookup returns CDR1 WSHSY and CDR2 SAAADI. V lost 3 bases, J lost 7 bases, and 5 bases stayed unmatched. The CDR3 nucleotides are TGCGCCAGCAGTGACCAGCGGGGGGGCGTCGGGGAGCTGTTTTTT. This translates into CASSDQRGGVGELFF.

The V gene is TRBV3-1 (or the pseudogene TRBV3-2), the J gene TRBJ1-4; D is possibly TRBD1 (5 bases). Germline loops: CDR1 LGHDT, CDR2 YNNKEL (reference sequence). Between the trimmed V and J ends, which lost 6 bases and 4 bases, there was a span of 6 bases. The CDR3 is 12 amino acids. The CDR3 protein is CASRQDNEKLFF. CDR3 nucleotide sequence: TGTGCCAGCAGACAGGATAATGAAAAACTGTTTTTT.

V and J are TRBV5-6 and TRBJ2-5; 7 bases are a match to TRBD2. The CDR3 spans 15 residues. The germline CDR1 and CDR2 sequences are SGHDT and YYEEEE. Trimming cost V 4 bases and J 5 bases; bases outside gene matches: 11. The CDR3 DNA reads TGTGCCAGCAGCCCGACACTGGGGGGGAGGGAGACCCAGTACTTC. It specifies CASSPTLGGRETQYF.

This chain links TRBV10-3 with TRBJ1-1; a weak D match, TRBD1 (6 bases). Trimming stripped 9 bases from V and 1 base from J, with 15 bases between. The CDR3 totals 14 residues. Germline V lookup: CDR1 ENHRY, CDR2 SYGVKD. CDR3 in amino acids: CAMRNGTTNTEAFF. The DNA of the CDR3 is TGTGCCATGAGAAACGGGACAACGAACACTGAAGCTTTCTTT.

The gene calls are TRBV11-2 and TRBJ2-7, with 8 bases aligning to TRBD1. This CDR3 contains 16 residues. Germline CDR1 is SGHAT and CDR2 is FQNNGV. With 4 bases clipped from V and 4 bases from J, the junction kept 12 bases outside the gene matches. CDR3 residues: CASSSPRAGGRYEQYF. The CDR3, as DNA: TGTGCCAGCAGCTCACCCCGTGCAGGGGGCAGATACGAGCAGTACTTC.

Here the CDR3 reads CASSRKGGSPLHF. The CDR3 DNA reads TGTGCCAGCAGCAGAAAAGGAGGTTCACCCCTCCACTTT. This sequence joins TRBV21-1 and TRBJ1-6. TRBV21-1 is given as a pseudogene. The CDR3 length is 13 residues.

J is TRBJ2-5 and V is TRBV6-5, with D unclear. Trimming cost V 4 bases and J 2 bases, with 14 bases left between them. Germline-derived CDR1 and CDR2 are MNHEY and SVGAGI. The CDR3 has 15 residues. The CDR3 sequence: CASSSLSGDQETQYF. The CDR3, as DNA: TGTGCCAGCAGTTCCCTCTCCGGAGATCAAGAGACCCAGTACTTC.

The gene calls are TRBV13 and TRBJ2-3, with a tentative D call TRBD1 (6 bases). CDR1 and CDR2 (germline): PRHDT, FYEKMQ (reference sequence). This CDR3 has 15 amino acids. V was clipped by 2 bases and J by 2 bases, with 11 bases between them. DNA for the CDR3: TGTGCCAGCAGCTTACACAGGGAGTCCACAGATACGCAGTATTTT. The encoded protein is CASSLHRESTDTQYF.

In DNA form, the CDR3 reads TGTGCCAGCAGCGAGATACTAGCGGGGGATAAGACAGATACGCAGTATTTT. Translating gives CASSEILAGDKTDTQYF. V usage is TRBV7-7 and J usage is TRBJ2-3; 11 bases map to TRBD2. There are 17 residues in the CDR3. Germline V gene sequence: CDR1 SSHAT, CDR2 FNYEAQ (reference sequence). With V trimmed by 5 bases and J by 3 bases, 10 bases remained unmatched.

The V call is TRBV11-2, the J call TRBJ2-5, with TRBD2 identical over 13 bases. Losses at the gene ends were 5 bases for V and 5 bases for J; bases not matched to a gene: 11. CDR3 length: 17 amino acids. Germline lookup yields CDR1 SGHAT and CDR2 FQNNGV. CDR3 coding DNA: TGTGCCAGCAGCCAATCACTAGCGGGGGGGCCGGGGGAGACCCAGTACTTC. This sequence encodes CASSQSLAGGPGETQYF.

This clone has only one observation. The gene calls are TRBV6-2 or TRBV6-3 and TRBJ1-5; 10 bases map to TRBD1. This CDR3 contains 17 residues. Germline V gene sequence: CDR1 MNHEY, CDR2 SVGEGT. Trimming at V came to 4 bases and at J to 0 bases, leaving 6 bases not matched to a gene. CDR3 nucleotides: TGTGCCAGCAGTTTGGGACAGGGGCCTTATAGCAATCAGCCCCAGCATTTT. It translates to CASSLGQGPYSNQPQHF.

The rearrangement links TRBV18 to TRBJ1-4, with TRBD1 as a possible D gene (5 bases). Per the germline V gene, CDR1 is KGHSH and CDR2 is LQKENI. The CDR3 contains 17 residues. With 0 bases removed from V and 4 bases from J, the gap between germline ends came to 15 bases. The CDR3 DNA sequence: TGTGCCAGCTCACCACCGTTAGGGGCTGGGGATAATGAAAAACTGTTTTTT. Protein: CASSPPLGAGDNEKLFF.

This clone was picked up a small number of times. DNA of the CDR3: TGTGCCAGCAGCCCCGGGACAGGGGTTCAGCCCCAGCATTTT. The encoded protein is CASSPGTGVQPQHF. The rearrangement links TRBV7-6 to TRBJ1-5; 10 nucleotides line up with TRBD1. Germline CDR1 and CDR2: SGHVS and FNYEAQ. Trimming took 5 bases from V and 6 from J; bases not matched to a gene: 4. The CDR3 spans 14 residues.

As DNA, the CDR3 is TGCGCCAGCAGCCACGGAAGACGCTTAGGACAGATGAACACTGAAGCTTTCTTT. This sequence encodes CASSHGRRLGQMNTEAFF. The chain links TRBV4-1 to TRBJ1-1; maybe TRBD1 (6 bases). The CDR3 is 18 amino acids. Germline CDR1 and CDR2: MGHRA and YSYEKL. The V end lost 3 bases, the J end lost 0 bases, and 20 bases lay between the germline ends.